This T cell receptor beta chain emerged from a study of cytomegalovirus exposure and HLA in healthy donors (TCRdb year 2017). For context, the study as a whole: In an earlier analysis of about 560 of the donors, 250 to 300 Gb of sequence data and just under 120 million unique TCR beta sequences from roughly 200 million T cells were reported. A later genetic analysis used genome-wide SNP genotypes for about three fifths of the 666 donors, treating that subset as a discovery cohort. Along with the approximately 600-subject first cohort, a separate validation cohort of over 90 different subjects was used. An earlier analysis of several hundred of the donors applied high-throughput TCR beta sequencing to assess whether each TCR beta V gene segment acted as functional or pseudogenic. The study used immunosequencing to profile the T cell repertoires of several hundred subjects and linked those repertoires to cytomegalovirus serostatus. The aim of the study was to test whether cataloging public T cell receptors could identify signatures of past pathogen exposure. HLA typing included class I and class II loci at four-digit resolution. The study combined high-throughput TCR immunosequencing, statistical association of individual TCRs with disease status, and machine learning to predict cytomegalovirus infection status. Among 350 to 400 genotyped donors of the cohort, an average of roughly 240,000 unique TCR beta nucleotide sequences were sequenced per donor, around 20% of them non-productive. An early release that covered more than 550 HLA-typed donors contained approximately 300 gigabases of sequencing data and 85 million to 100 million unique TCR sequences. Because of strong linkage in the cohort, five DR-DQ haplotypes were treated as single units for association and clustering. Donor age, sex, ethnicity and CMV serostatus were collected together with the repertoire data. Among the roughly 400 genotyped donors, more than 70% belonged to the genetic ancestry cluster associated with self-reported Caucasian donors. All discovery cohort repertoires had been generated on a single sequencing platform. To study patterns of TCR occurrence, a later analysis re-analyzed previously published TCR beta repertoires from hundreds of donors and added high-resolution HLA genotyping. Typing coverage varied by locus: roughly 620-640 donors for A, B, C, DRB1 and DQB1; roughly 500 for DQA1; over 600 for DPA1; under 490 for DPB1. Rather than drawing on any new phenotypic data, the later analysis identified candidate immune exposures from TCR beta sequences and the way those sequences occurred across donors. Results and caveats for the whole study, not just this receptor: The presence/absence analyses assumed that sequencing depth was roughly uniform across donors, and that assumption may not be true. It was suggested by the authors that the approach could potentially be generalized to other disease states and immunological phenotypes. A later analysis reported that several top co-occurrence clusters appeared linked to parvovirus B19, influenza, CMV and Epstein-Barr virus. When HLA alleles, especially DR and DQ, strongly co-occurred, attributing TCR associations to individual alleles was difficult. The cohort was sequenced for TCR beta chains only, and without alpha or paired-chain data the features that could be detected were limited. A further reported finding was that TCR beta sequences accurately predicted the HLA-A and HLA-B alleles for most subjects in the first cohort. A few of the identified cytomegalovirus-associated TCR beta chains were confirmed in vitro to be specific for cytomegalovirus antigens. An association between a missense DCLRE1C variant and V-gene and J-gene trimming of TCR beta chains was found in a later genetic analysis and replicated in an independent cohort. A cluster of highly shared sequence variants was judged likely to be a technical artifact of the sequencing pipeline. Because counts were too low, roughly 17 rarely observed V segments, including chromosome 9 orphons, were left out of the earlier analysis of several hundred of the donors. Correlated functional status among segregating V segments might be attributable to linkage disequilibrium, but an unknown experimental factor could not be ruled out. Compared with the roughly 670-donor mean, donors in an Asian-associated ancestry cluster had fewer N-insertions in productive TCRs, according to a later genetic analysis. In a later analysis, HLA-associated TCR beta chains were found to be more clonally expanded and to have lower generation probabilities than equally common non-associated chains. Some IMGT-functional V segments, including TRBV6-2 and TRBV6-3, could not be told apart with the 87-base-pair reads, so those segments were excluded. In a later analysis, 16,951 TCR beta sequences were associated with specific HLA alleles at a false discovery rate of 0.05. In both the original and validation cohorts, the classifier was reported to diagnose cytomegalovirus status with high specificity and sensitivity. Across donors, most TCR sequences were observed very rarely, whereas some public TCRs were present in many individuals. In a later analysis, TCR association rates were found to vary across HLA loci, with the most associated TCRs seen for DRB1 alleles and the fewest for HLA-C alleles. The study listed 150 to 200 TCR beta chains as associated with cytomegalovirus. A later analysis found that most CMV-associated TCR beta chains appeared HLA-restricted, with HLA associations seemingly driven largely by CMV exposure. Because some donors lacked HLA typing at each locus, the association tests relied only on the typed subset. In an earlier analysis of about 600 of the donors, most TCR beta V segments appeared in productive rearrangements about 90% or about 30% of the time, broadly matching IMGT annotations. CMV serostatus was the only immune exposure information available for the cohort.

In total, 666 healthy bone marrow donors made up the cohort. At the time of sampling, every cohort member was nominally healthy, though immune exposures that went unrecorded were likely present. The donor tested CMV seropositive and was one of the 289 seropositive cohort members. Every donor gave a peripheral blood sample, and the peripheral blood mononuclear cells from that sample were used for TCR beta sequencing. Genomic DNA was extracted from the blood cell samples with the Qiagen DNeasy Blood Extraction Kit. As regards this clone: Its antigen is still unknown. Per-base quality was not reported, and no clone a single base away is much larger than it.

The method was the immunoSEQ multiplex PCR assay. For the multiplex PCR, a mixture combining 60 forward primers for TCR Vbeta segments and 13 reverse primers for TCR Jbeta segments was used. Amplification of the CDR3 region of rearranged TCR beta genes was performed with a multiplex PCR assay on genomic DNA. Amplified TCR beta libraries were sequenced as 87-base-pair reads on the Illumina HiSeq System. Processing in the source paper ran as follows. In a later analysis, tens of millions of unique TCR beta chains were counted across the roughly 700 repertoires, and roughly 11 million of these chains were shared by at least two donors. To remove PCR and sequencing errors, raw reads were error-corrected and collapsed into unique sequences using a nearest-neighbor algorithm that merged closely related sequences. V, D and J gene segments were assigned by aligning CDR3 sequences to IMGT reference sequences. Each retained sequence needed at least a six-nucleotide match to both a V gene segment and a J gene segment. A rearrangement counted as productive if the CDR3 had no stop codons and remained in frame with V and J, and every other rearrangement counted as non-productive. CDR3 was defined by IMGT convention, running from the second conserved V-encoded cysteine to the conserved J-encoded phenylalanine. The earlier analysis of about 610 of the donors excluded any sequence lacking an unambiguous match to a single V gene segment. An earlier analysis of a few hundred of the donors classified V segments as functional when productive rearrangements were above 56.7% and as segregating when the standard deviation between donors was above 5%. To diagnose cytomegalovirus status from the catalog of TCR beta chain sequences, a statistical classification framework was built. V and J gene assignment, in a later analysis, came from comparing TCR nucleotide sequences with IMGT/GENE-DB human TR gene sequences. Using the TCRdist pipeline, a later analysis assigned CDR3 sequences along with most-parsimonious VDJ recombination scenarios. In a later analysis, each TCR beta chain was defined by its CDR3 amino acid sequence together with its V-gene family, and reads lacking a unique V-gene family were excluded. As a way to deal with suspected cross-contamination and a sequencing artifact, a later analysis dropped approximately 590 nucleotide sequences that were highly shared and had low generation probability. In a later analysis, a clonal expansion index was calculated for each public chain from normalized within-repertoire ranks of inferred template counts. In a later analysis, generation probabilities were computed with a VDJ recombination model fitted to out-of-frame rearrangements, and the resulting probabilities were checked against IGoR. A later analysis scored TCR-TCR, TCR-HLA and TCR-CMV co-occurrence with hypergeometric tests, applying a repertoire-size bias correction to TCR pairs. In a later analysis, false discovery rates were estimated by permuting HLA or CMV assignments 20 times. A later analysis grouped co-occurring TCRs with DBSCAN, adding TCRdist sequence similarity when clustering within HLA-allele-positive subsets. Repertoires with fewer than 30,000 or more than 120,000 public chains, plus five repertoires with anomalous nucleotide sharing, were excluded from co-occurrence clustering. In TCRdb, the immuneACCESS table is reduced to in-frame sequences with V and J assigned. These tables do not hold every clone; where another copy was compared, an unresolved V gene accounts for under half, and the others remain unexplained. V and J calls and clone size are copied from that table; D and trimming were computed from the DNA. The sample includes 91,000 or so clones, with approximately 80% observed a single time. The ten most abundant clones make up roughly 4.8% of the sample.

Per the germline V gene, MNHNS is the CDR1 and SASEGT is the CDR2. After removal of 6 bases from V and 5 bases from J, the junction retains 7 bases not matched to a gene. From cysteine to phenylalanine, the CDR3 is 14 amino acids long. Of all the DNA, just the CDR3 is kept, 42 bases in frame from base 1. Sequences were obtained from PBMCs. The chain links TRBV6-1 with TRBJ2-5; 9 central bases correspond to TRBD2. The sequence came from a man aged 25 to 45 in good health and CMV-seropositive. The sequenced DNA: TGTGCCAGCAGCCAGGGACTAGCCGGGGAGACCCAGTACTTC. Translated, this gives CASSQGLAGETQYF.